Presented here are 15 T cell receptor beta chains from one specimen sequenced in a study of blood T cell repertoires in COVID-19. TCRdb's table, derived via immunoSEQ multiplex PCR, lists solely in-frame clones and lacks some. The sample comprises 450,000 or so clones, approximately 89% of which are singletons, and around 0.92% rests with the top ten. Input material: peripheral blood. The origin of the receptors is a man aged 18 to 29 with COVID-19, enrolled during active disease.

This chain connects TRBV27 to TRBJ1-2, with D perhaps matching TRBD1 (6 bases). From germline, CDR1 is MNHEY and CDR2 SMNVEV (reference sequence). The CDR3 is 13 amino acids. V lost 3 bases to trimming and J lost 8 bases, with 13 bases between them. The CDR3 spells CASSFGRGVGYTF. The CDR3 DNA follows: TGTGCCAGCAGTTTTGGCAGGGGAGTCGGCTACACCTTC.

The rearrangement joins TRBV19 to TRBJ2-1; D uncertain. This CDR3 is 13 amino acids long. The V gene's germline CDR1 is LNHDA and CDR2 SQIVND (reference sequence). V shed 4 bases and J shed 6 bases, with 10 bases lying between them. The CDR3 spells CASSTVGPNEQFF. The DNA for the CDR3 is TGTGCCAGTAGTACCGTTGGGCCCAATGAGCAGTTCTTC.

The chain employs TRBV7-2 and TRBJ2-5; 7 bases line up with TRBD1. Germline V gene data show CDR1 as SGHTA and CDR2 as FQGNSA. The CDR3 contains 14 residues. J gave up 3 bases and V 5 bases, and 6 bases lay outside the gene matches. CDR3 coding DNA: TGTGCCAGCAGCCATTTTACAGGGGAAGAGACCCAGTACTTC. Protein sequence: CASSHFTGEETQYF.

This rearrangement joins TRBV4-1 to TRBJ2-1, with D possibly being TRBD1 (6 bases). The CDR3 sequence is 15 residues long. Germline values: CDR1 MGHRA, CDR2 YSYEKL. Trimming cost V 5 bases and J 7 bases, with 18 bases left between them. DNA for the CDR3: TGCGCCAGCAGCTTCTCCGGGACACTTAGGAATGAGCAGTTCTTC. Protein: CASSFSGTLRNEQFF.

The V call is TRBV7-9, the J call TRBJ2-3; possibly TRBD2 for D (5 bases). Trimming pared 5 bases from V and 1 base from J, leaving 7 bases between. Germline CDR1 is SEHNR and CDR2 is FQNEAQ (reference sequence). The CDR3 extends over 13 amino acids. Here the CDR3 reads CASSRTGTDTQYF. Written as DNA, the CDR3 is TGTGCCAGCAGCAGGACTGGCACAGATACGCAGTATTTT.

The chain carries TRBV4-1 and TRBJ2-5; 9 nucleotides line up with TRBD1. This CDR3 region has 15 residues. Unmatched junction bases numbered 0, after V lost 0 bases and J lost 1 base. Germline V CDR1 and CDR2: MGHRA, YSYEKL. The CDR3, as DNA: TGCGCCAGCAGCCAAGAGGACAGGGGCCAAGAGACCCAGTACTTC. Residues: CASSQEDRGQETQYF.

The genes are TRBV4-1 and TRBJ2-2; D is unclear. The V gene's germline CDR1 is MGHRA and CDR2 YSYEKL. V shed 4 bases and J shed 8 bases, with 8 bases lying between them. The CDR3 consists of 12 residues. CDR3 sequence reads: CASSLSRGELFF. CDR3 coding DNA: TGCGCCAGCAGCCTCTCCCGGGGGGAGCTGTTTTTT.

The J gene is TRBJ1-3, the V gene TRBV3-1 (or the pseudogene TRBV3-2); D gene uncertain. This CDR3 is 14 amino acids long. With 6 bases removed from V and 2 bases from J, the gap between germline ends came to 11 bases. The V gene's germline CDR1 is LGHDT and CDR2 YNNKEL (reference sequence). CDR3 in amino acids: CASSLGRTGNTIYF. The CDR3 DNA sequence: TGTGCCAGCAGTCTTGGGAGGACTGGAAACACCATATATTTT.

This clone has just one count. The genes are TRBV21-1 and TRBJ2-7; the table's TRBD1 call for D was not verified on the DNA. TRBV21-1 has pseudogene status. The CDR3 loop spans 14 amino acids. As DNA, the CDR3 is TGTGCCAGCAGCGGCAGGACAGGGAGAAACGAGCAGTACTTC. Translated: CASSGRTGRNEQYF.

The V and J genes are TRBV5-1 and TRBJ2-7; 10 nucleotides agree with TRBD2. The CDR3 runs 16 residues. With V trimmed by 4 bases and J by 2 bases, 9 bases remained unmatched. Per the germline V gene, CDR1 is SGHRS and CDR2 is YFSETQ. The CDR3 sequence: CASSPQAGGTAYEQYF. CDR3 nucleotides: TGCGCCAGCAGCCCACAAGCGGGAGGGACCGCCTACGAGCAGTACTTC.

Of note for this clone: This CDR3 is also generated by other DNA sequences in the sample. V is TRBV7-3 and J is TRBJ1-2; D unresolved. Trimming left V 3 bases short and J 5 bases short, with 10 bases between. There are 13 residues in the CDR3. The germline V gene has CDR1 SGHTA and CDR2 FQGTGA. The CDR3 sequence is CASSLEGGYGYTF. In DNA, the CDR3 is TGTGCCAGCAGCTTGGAGGGCGGATATGGCTACACCTTC.

The chain combines TRBV2 with TRBJ2-2; no firm D call. V was clipped by 4 bases and J by 3 bases, with 9 bases between them. The CDR3 has 14 amino acids. CDR1 is SNHLY, CDR2 FYNNEI, per germline. CDR3 region: CASSGHMDTGELFF. The DNA for the CDR3 is TGTGCCAGCAGTGGACATATGGACACCGGGGAGCTGTTTTTT.

This clone was observed many times. The rearrangement uses TRBV19 and TRBJ2-3; 8 bases are shared with TRBD1. V shed 4 bases, J shed 1 base, and the junction held 7 bases outside the gene matches. The germline V gene has CDR1 LNHDA and CDR2 SQIVND (reference sequence). CDR3 length: 16 residues. CDR3 residues: CASSTPPTGGTDTQYF. CDR3 sequence (DNA): TGTGCCAGTAGTACGCCCCCGACAGGGGGCACAGATACGCAGTATTTT.

This chain links TRBV5-6 with TRBJ2-1, with D tentatively TRBD2 (6 bases). Deletions cut 4 bases from V and 2 bases from J, with 13 bases between. In germline, CDR1 is SGHDT, CDR2 YYEEEE. The CDR3 is made up of 15 amino acids. The CDR3 sequence is CASSATGTPYNEQFF. The DNA of the CDR3 is TGTGCCAGCAGCGCTACCGGGACTCCCTACAATGAGCAGTTCTTC.

This clone was seen a single time. The chain uses TRBV3-1 (or the pseudogene TRBV3-2) and TRBJ1-1; D unresolved. CDR1 is LGHDT and CDR2 is YNNKEL in the germline V gene (reference sequence). This CDR3 is built from 15 residues. V lost 4 bases, J lost 1 base, and 13 bases lay in between. For the CDR3, the DNA is TGTGCCAGCAGCCTTGATGGCCCCCCGAACACTGAAGCTTTCTTT. It codes for CASSLDGPPNTEAFF.